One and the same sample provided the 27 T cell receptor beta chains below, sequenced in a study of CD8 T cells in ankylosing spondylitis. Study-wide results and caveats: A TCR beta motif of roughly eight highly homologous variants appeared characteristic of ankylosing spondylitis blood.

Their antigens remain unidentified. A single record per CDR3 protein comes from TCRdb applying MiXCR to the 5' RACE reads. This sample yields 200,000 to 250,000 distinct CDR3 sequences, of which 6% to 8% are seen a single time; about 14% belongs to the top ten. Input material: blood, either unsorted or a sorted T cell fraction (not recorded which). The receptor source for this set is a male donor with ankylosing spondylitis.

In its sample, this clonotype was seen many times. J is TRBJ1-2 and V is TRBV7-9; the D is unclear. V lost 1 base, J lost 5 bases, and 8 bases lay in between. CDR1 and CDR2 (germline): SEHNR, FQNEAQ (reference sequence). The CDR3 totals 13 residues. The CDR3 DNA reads TGTGCCAGCAGCTTAGGAGTCGTTTATGGCTACACCTTC. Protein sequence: CASSLGVVYGYTF.

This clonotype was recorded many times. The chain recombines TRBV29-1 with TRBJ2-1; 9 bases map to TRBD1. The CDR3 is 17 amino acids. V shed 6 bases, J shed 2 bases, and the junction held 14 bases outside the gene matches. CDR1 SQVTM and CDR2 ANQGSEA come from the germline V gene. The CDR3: CSVGGTRGTGTYNEQFF. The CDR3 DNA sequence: TGCAGCGTCGGAGGGACAAGAGGGACAGGGACCTACAATGAGCAGTTCTTC.

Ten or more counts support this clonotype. As DNA, the CDR3 is TGTGCCAGCAGCACGTACAGGGGGATCGATCTCACGGATACGCAGTATTTT. The encoded protein is CASSTYRGIDLTDTQYF. The V and J genes are TRBV7-6 and TRBJ2-3; 8 bases map to TRBD1. The CDR3 has 17 amino acids. J lost 6 bases, V lost 5 bases, and 16 bases had no gene match. Germline-derived CDR1 and CDR2 are SGHVS and FNYEAQ.

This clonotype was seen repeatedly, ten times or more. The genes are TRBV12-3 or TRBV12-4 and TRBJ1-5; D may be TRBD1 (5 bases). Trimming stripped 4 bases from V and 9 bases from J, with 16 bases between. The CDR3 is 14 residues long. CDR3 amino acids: CASSSVPGPPPQHF. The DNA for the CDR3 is TGTGCCAGCAGTTCGGTACCGGGGCCTCCGCCCCAGCATTTT.

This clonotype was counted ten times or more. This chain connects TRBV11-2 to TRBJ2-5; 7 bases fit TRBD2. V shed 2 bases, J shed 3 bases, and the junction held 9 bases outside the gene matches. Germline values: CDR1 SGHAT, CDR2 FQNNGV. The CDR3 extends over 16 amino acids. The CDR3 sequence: CASSLNWREREETQYF. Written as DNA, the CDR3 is TGTGCCAGCAGCTTAAATTGGCGGGAGAGGGAAGAGACCCAGTACTTC.

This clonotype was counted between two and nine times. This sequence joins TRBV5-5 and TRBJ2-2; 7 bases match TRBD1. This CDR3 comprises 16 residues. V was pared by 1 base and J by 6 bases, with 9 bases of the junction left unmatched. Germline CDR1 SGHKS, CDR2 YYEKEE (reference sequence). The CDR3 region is CASSLIFPGGSGELFF. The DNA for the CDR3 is TGTGCCAGCAGCTTGATTTTCCCAGGGGGATCCGGGGAGCTGTTTTTT.

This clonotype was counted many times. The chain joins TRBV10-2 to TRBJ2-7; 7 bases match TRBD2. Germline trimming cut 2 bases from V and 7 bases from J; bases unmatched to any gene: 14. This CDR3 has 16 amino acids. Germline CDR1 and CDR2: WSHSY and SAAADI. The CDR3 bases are TGCGCCAGCAGTGAGCCTACTGTGGGGGGGAGAGAAGAGCAGTACTTC. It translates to CASSEPTVGGREEQYF.

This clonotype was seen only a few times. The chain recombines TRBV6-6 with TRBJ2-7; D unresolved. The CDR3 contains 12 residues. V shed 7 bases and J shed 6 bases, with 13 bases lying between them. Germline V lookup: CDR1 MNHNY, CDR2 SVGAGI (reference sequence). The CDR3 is CASNHGSPEQYF. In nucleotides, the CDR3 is TGTGCCAGCAATCACGGGTCCCCCGAGCAGTACTTC.

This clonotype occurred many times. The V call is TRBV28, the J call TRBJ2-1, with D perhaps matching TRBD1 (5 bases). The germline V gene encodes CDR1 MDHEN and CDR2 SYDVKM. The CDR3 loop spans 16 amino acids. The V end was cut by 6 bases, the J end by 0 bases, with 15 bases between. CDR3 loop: CASSRTGYSSYNEQFF. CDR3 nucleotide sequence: TGTGCCAGCAGCCGTACAGGTTATAGCTCCTACAATGAGCAGTTCTTC.

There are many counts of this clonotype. The CDR3 reads CATTGTLNTGELFF. In DNA form, the CDR3 reads TGTGCCACCACCGGGACACTTAACACCGGGGAGCTGTTTTTT. The V gene is TRBV28, the J gene TRBJ2-2; tentative D call: TRBD1 (6 bases). This CDR3 region has 14 residues. The germline V and J ends were trimmed by 10 bases and 2 bases, with 14 bases remaining between them. Germline CDR1 MDHEN, CDR2 SYDVKM. The whole variable domain, filled in from reference TRBV28 and TRBJ2-2, reads DVKVTQSSRYLVKRTGEKVFLECVQDMDHENMFWYRQDPGLGLRLIYFSYDVKMKEKGDIPEGYSVSREKKERFSLILESASTNQTSMYLCATTGTLNTGELFFGEGSRLTVL.

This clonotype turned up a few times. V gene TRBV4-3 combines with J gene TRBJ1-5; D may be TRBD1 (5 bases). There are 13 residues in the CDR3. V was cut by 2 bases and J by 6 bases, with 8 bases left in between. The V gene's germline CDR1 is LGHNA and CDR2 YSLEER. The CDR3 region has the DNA TGCGCCAGCAGCCAATGGGGGGGTCAGCCCCAGCATTTT. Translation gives CASSQWGGQPQHF.

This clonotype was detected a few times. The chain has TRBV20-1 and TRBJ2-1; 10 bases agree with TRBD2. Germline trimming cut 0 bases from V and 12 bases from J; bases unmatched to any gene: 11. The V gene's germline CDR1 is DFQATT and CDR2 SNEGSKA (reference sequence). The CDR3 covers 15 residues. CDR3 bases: TGCAGTGCTAGAGAGTGGCCTAGCGGGAGTGGGGGGCAGTTCTTC. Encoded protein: CSAREWPSGSGGQFF.

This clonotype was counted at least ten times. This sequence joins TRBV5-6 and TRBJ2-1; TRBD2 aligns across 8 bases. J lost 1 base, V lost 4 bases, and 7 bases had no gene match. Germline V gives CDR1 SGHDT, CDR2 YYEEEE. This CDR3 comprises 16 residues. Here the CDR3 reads CASSPPSGGSYNEQFF. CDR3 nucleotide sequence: TGTGCCAGCAGCCCGCCCAGCGGGGGATCCTACAATGAGCAGTTCTTC.

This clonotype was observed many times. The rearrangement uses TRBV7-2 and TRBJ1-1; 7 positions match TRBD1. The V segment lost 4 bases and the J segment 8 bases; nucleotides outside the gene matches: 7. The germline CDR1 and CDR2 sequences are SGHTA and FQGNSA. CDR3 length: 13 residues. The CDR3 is CASSSWTGVEAFF. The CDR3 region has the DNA TGTGCCAGCAGCTCCTGGACAGGAGTAGAAGCTTTCTTT.

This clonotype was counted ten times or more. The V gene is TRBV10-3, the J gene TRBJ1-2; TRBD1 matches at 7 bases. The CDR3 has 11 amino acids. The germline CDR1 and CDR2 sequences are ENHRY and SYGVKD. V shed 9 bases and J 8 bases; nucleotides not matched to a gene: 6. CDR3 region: CAIPGTVGYTF. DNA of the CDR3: TGTGCCATTCCGGGGACAGTAGGCTACACCTTC.

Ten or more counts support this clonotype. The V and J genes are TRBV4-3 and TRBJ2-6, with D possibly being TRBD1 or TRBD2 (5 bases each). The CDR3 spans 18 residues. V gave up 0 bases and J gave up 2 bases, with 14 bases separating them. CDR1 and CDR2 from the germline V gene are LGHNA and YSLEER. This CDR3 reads CASSQDIFGGTGANVLTF. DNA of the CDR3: TGCGCCAGCAGCCAAGATATTTTTGGGGGAACTGGGGCCAACGTCCTGACTTTC.

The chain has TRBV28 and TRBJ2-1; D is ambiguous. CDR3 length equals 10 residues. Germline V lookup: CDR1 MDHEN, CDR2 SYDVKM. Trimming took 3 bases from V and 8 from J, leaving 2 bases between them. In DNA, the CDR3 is TGTGCCAGCAGTTTCCATGAGCAGTTCTTC. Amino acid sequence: CASSFHEQFF.

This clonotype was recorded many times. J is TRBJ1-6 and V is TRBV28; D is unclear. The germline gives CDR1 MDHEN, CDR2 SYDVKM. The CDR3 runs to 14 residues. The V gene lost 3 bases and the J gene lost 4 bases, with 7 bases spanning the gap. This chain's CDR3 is CASSLVVYNSPLHF. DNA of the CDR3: TGTGCCAGCAGTTTGGTTGTTTATAATTCACCCCTCCACTTT.

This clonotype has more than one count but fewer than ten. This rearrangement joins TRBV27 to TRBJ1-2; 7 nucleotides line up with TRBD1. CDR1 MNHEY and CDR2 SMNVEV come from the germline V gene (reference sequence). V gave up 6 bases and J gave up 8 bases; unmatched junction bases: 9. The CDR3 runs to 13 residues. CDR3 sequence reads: CASSPGTAFGYTF. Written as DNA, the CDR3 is TGTGCCAGCAGCCCCGGGACAGCCTTCGGCTACACCTTC.

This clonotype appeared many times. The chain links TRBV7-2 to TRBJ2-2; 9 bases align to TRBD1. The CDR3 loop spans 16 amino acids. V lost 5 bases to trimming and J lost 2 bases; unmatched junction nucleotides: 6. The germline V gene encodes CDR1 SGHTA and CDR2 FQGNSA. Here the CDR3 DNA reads TGTGCCAGCAGCATTACAGGGGGCCTAAACACCGGGGAGCTGTTTTTT. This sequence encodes CASSITGGLNTGELFF.

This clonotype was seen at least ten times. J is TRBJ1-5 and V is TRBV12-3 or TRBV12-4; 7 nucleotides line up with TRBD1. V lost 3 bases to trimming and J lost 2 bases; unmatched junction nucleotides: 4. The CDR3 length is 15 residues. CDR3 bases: TGTGCCAGCAGTTTTGACAGGGAAGGCAATCAGCCCCAGCATTTT. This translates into CASSFDREGNQPQHF.

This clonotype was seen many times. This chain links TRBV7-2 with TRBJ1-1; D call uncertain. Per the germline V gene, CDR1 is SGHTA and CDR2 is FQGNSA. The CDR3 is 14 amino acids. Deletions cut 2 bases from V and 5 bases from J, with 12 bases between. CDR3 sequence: CASSLQYSGTEAFF. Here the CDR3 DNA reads TGTGCCAGCAGCTTACAGTACAGCGGGACTGAAGCTTTCTTT.

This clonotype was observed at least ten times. CDR3 in amino acids: CSAPVAGGNYEQYF. The CDR3 bases are TGCAGTGCTCCGGTAGCGGGAGGAAACTACGAGCAGTACTTC. The chain joins TRBV20-1 to TRBJ2-7; 10 bases align to TRBD2. Per the germline V gene, CDR1 is DFQATT and CDR2 is SNEGSKA (reference sequence). CDR3 length equals 14 residues. With 5 bases clipped from V and 3 bases from J, the junction kept 7 bases outside the gene matches.

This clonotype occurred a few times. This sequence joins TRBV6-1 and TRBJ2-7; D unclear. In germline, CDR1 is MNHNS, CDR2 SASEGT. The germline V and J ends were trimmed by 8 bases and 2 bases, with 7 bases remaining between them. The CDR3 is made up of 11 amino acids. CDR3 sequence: CASGQPYEQYF. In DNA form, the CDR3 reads TGTGCCAGCGGGCAGCCCTACGAGCAGTACTTC.

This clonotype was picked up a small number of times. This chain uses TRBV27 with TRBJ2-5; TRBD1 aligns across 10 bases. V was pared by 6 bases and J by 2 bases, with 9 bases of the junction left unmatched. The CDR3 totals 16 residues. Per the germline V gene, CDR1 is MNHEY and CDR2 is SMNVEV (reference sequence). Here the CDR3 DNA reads TGTGCCAGCAGAGAGTGGGGGGACAGGGGTCAAGAGACCCAGTACTTC. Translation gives CASREWGDRGQETQYF.

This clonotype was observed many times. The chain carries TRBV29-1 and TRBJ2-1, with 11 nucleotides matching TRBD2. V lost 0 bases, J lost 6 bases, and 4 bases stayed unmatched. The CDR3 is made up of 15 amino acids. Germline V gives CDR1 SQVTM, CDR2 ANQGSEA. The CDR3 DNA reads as TGCAGCGTTGAAGAACTAGCGGGGGTACTCAATGAGCAGTTCTTC. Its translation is CSVEELAGVLNEQFF.

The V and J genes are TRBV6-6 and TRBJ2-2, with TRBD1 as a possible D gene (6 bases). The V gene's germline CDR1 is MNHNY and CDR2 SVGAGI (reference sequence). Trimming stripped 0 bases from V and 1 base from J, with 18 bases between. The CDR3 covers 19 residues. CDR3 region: CASSYSVYTGTGNTGELFF. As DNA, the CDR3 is TGTGCCAGCAGTTACTCGGTCTACACAGGGACGGGGAACACCGGGGAGCTGTTTTTT.